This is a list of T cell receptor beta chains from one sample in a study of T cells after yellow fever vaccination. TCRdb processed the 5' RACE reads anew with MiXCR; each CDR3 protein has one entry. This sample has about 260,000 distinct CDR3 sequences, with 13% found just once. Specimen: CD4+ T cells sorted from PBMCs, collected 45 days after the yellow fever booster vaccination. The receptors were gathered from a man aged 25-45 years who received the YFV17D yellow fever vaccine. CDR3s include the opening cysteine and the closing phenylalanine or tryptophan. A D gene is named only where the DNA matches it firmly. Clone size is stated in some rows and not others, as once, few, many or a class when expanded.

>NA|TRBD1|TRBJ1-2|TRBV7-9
CASGIQGTGYTF
TGTGCCAGCGGTATACAGGGGACTGGCTACACCTTC
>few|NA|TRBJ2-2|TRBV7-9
CASSNFRADTGELFF
TGTGCCAGCAGTAACTTCAGGGCGGACACCGGGGAGCTGTTTTTT
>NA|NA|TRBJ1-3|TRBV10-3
CAIRSAGNTIYF
TGTGCCATCAGGTCCGCTGGAAACACCATATATTTT
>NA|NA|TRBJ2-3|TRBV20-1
CSARDLGLGAQYF
TGCAGTGCTAGAGATTTGGGCCTGGGGGCGCAGTATTTT
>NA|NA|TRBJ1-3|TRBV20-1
CSARDIGNTIYF
TGCAGTGCTAGGGACATTGGAAACACCATATATTTT
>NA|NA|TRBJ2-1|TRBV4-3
CASSPRSTARDTSYNEQFF
TGCGCCAGCAGCCCAAGATCGACGGCTCGCGATACCTCCTACAATGAGCAGTTCTTC
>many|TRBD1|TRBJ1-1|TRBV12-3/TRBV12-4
CASSQGGGTEAFF
TGTGCCAGCAGCCAAGGGGGCGGCACTGAAGCTTTCTTT
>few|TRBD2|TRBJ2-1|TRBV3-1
CASSPRGREFYEQFF
TGTGCCAGCAGCCCGCGAGGGCGGGAGTTTTATGAGCAGTTCTTC
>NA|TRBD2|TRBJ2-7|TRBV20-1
CSASRGSGSYEQYF
TGCAGTGCAAGCCGCGGGAGTGGCTCCTACGAGCAGTACTTC
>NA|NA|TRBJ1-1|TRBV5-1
CASSPWGDPSLDTEAFF
TGCGCCAGCAGCCCCTGGGGGGACCCTTCGCTCGACACTGAAGCTTTCTTT
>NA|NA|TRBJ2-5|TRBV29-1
CSGGRVGETQYF
TGCAGCGGGGGCCGGGTAGGAGAGACCCAGTACTTC
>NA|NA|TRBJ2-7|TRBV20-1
CSARAELSYEQYF
TGCAGTGCTAGGGCGGAGCTTTCCTACGAGCAGTACTTC
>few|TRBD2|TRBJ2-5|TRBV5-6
CASCSSGRYETQYF
TGTGCCAGCTGCTCTAGCGGGAGATATGAGACCCAGTACTTC
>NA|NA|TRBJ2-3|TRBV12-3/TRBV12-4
CASSQGSFPDTQYF
TGTGCCAGCAGCCAGGGGTCTTTCCCAGATACGCAGTATTTT
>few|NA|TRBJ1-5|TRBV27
CASKFTLNSNQPQHF
TGTGCCAGCAAGTTCACCCTTAATAGCAATCAGCCCCAGCATTTT
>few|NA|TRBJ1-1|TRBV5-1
CASNPDRNTEAFF
TGCGCCAGCAACCCGGACAGGAACACTGAAGCTTTCTTT
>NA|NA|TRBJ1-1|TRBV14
CASKPGTLNTEAFF
TGTGCCAGCAAACCCGGGACCCTGAACACTGAAGCTTTCTTT
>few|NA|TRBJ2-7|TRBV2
CASSVETASYEQYF
TGTGCCAGCAGTGTCGAGACAGCATCCTACGAGCAGTACTTC
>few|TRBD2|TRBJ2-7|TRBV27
CASRVIGLAGGSFSYEQYF
TGTGCCAGCAGGGTAATTGGTCTAGCGGGAGGGTCTTTCTCCTACGAGCAGTACTTC
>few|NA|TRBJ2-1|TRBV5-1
CASSSSYSGAVNEQFF
TGCGCCAGCAGCTCGTCATACTCCGGGGCCGTAAATGAGCAGTTCTTC
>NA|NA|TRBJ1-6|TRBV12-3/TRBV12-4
CASSSGPYNSPLHF
TGTGCCAGCAGTTCGGGTCCTTATAATTCACCCCTCCACTTT
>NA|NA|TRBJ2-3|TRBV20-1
CSARDPAGSPDTQYF
TGCAGTGCTAGAGATCCCGCGGGATCCCCTGATACGCAGTATTTT
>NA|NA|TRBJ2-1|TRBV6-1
CASIPGGHSHEQFF
TGTGCCAGCATCCCTGGGGGTCATTCCCATGAGCAGTTCTTC
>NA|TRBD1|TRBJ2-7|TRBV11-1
CASSRQGLSDEQYF
TGTGCCAGCAGCCGACAGGGCCTCTCGGACGAGCAGTACTTC
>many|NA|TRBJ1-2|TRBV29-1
CSGVSGGTGYTF
TGCAGCGGGGTCAGCGGGGGCACTGGCTACACCTTC
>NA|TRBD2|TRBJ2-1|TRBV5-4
CASSFLAGVNEQFF
TGTGCCAGCAGCTTCCTAGCGGGAGTCAATGAGCAGTTCTTC
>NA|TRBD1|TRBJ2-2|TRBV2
CASSRQGHASGELFF
TGTGCCAGCAGTCGACAGGGTCATGCGTCCGGGGAGCTGTTTTTT
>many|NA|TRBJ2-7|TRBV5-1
CASSLREQGGTYEQYF
TGCGCCAGCAGCTTGAGGGAACAGGGGGGGACCTACGAGCAGTACTTC